The sequence of this T cell receptor (beta chain) was determined in a study of CD8 T cells in ankylosing spondylitis. Remarks on this clonotype: The antigen is undetermined.

TCRdb independently ran MiXCR on the 5' RACE reads; one entry per CDR3 protein. The data contain about 750,000 distinct CDR3 sequences, 15% to 20% of them singletons. Study observations and caveats: Made up of about eight highly homologous variants, a TCR beta motif appeared characteristic of ankylosing spondylitis blood.

Trimming stripped 1 base from V and 5 bases from J, with 14 bases between. The CDR3 is 15 residues long. From germline, CDR1 is SGHDN and CDR2 FVKESK. The receptor was isolated from a male donor with ankylosing spondylitis. Sequencing was done on a sample of blood, either unsorted or a sorted T cell fraction (not recorded which). The chain links TRBV14 to TRBJ2-5; D is possibly TRBD2 (6 bases). CDR3 in amino acids: CASSQVTGGGETQYF. The DNA for the CDR3 is TGTGCCAGCAGCCAAGTTACGGGCGGAGGGGAGACCCAGTACTTC.